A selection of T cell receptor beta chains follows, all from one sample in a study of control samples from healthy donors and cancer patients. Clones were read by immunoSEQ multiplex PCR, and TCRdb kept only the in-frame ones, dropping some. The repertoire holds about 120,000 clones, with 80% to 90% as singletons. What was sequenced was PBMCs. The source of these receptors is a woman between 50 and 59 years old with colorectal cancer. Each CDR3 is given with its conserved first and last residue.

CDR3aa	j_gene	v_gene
CSASTQGAGYEQYF	TRBJ2-7	TRBV20-1
CASSPGTSGNTIYF	TRBJ1-3	TRBV18
CASSFRASGANVLTF	TRBJ2-6	TRBV7-8
CASSLTSGRSSYNEQFF	TRBJ2-1	TRBV5-1
CASSRQAYGYTF	TRBJ1-2	TRBV3-1/TRBV3-2
CSVEWYNEQFF	TRBJ2-1	TRBV29-1
CASSPQGTGELFF	TRBJ2-2	TRBV19
CASSPRPDRVGELFF	TRBJ2-2	TRBV5-1
CAGHWGNEKLFF	TRBJ1-4	TRBV30
CASRRDPRGTYEQYF	TRBJ2-7	TRBV6-6
CATAGTSIGELFF	TRBJ2-2	TRBV24-1
CASSSRLAEAQETQYF	TRBJ2-5	TRBV6-5
CASSQGPSGGYF	TRBJ2-5	TRBV3-1/TRBV3-2
CASSSYIRTGNTEAFF	TRBJ1-1	TRBV19
CASSYRAVTYNEQFF	TRBJ2-1	TRBV6-5
CASSPDRDEQYF	TRBJ2-7	TRBV18